These T cell receptor beta chains were read from a single sample in a study of T-cell memory formation after mild COVID-19. Each CDR3 protein is one row after TCRdb ran MiXCR on the 5' RACE reads. The sample consists of about 110,000 distinct CDR3 sequences, roughly 14% of them appearing once. Input material: PBMCs or a T cell subset sorted from them (not recorded which). The receptors derive from a man younger than 35 who had mild COVID-19 (a few samples of this study predate the infection). Cell type and time point are not known. The CDR3 runs from the conserved cysteine through the conserved F or W. Fields, in order: J gene, D gene, clone size, CDR3 length, V gene, CDR3 protein, CDR3 DNA. D genes are given only for firm matches. Clone size is shown for a subset of rows, as once, few, many or a class of expanded clone.

J gene: TRBJ1-2
D gene: .
clone size: .
CDR3 length: 11
V gene: TRBV20-1
CDR3 protein: CSAKQGIGYTF
CDR3 DNA: TGCAGTGCTAAACAGGGAATAGGCTACACCTTC

J gene: TRBJ2-1
D gene: TRBD1
clone size: few
CDR3 length: 16
V gene: TRBV3-1
CDR3 protein: CASSHSRDRGLNEQFF
CDR3 DNA: TGTGCCAGCAGCCACTCCCGGGACAGGGGGCTTAATGAGCAGTTCTTC

J gene: TRBJ2-3
D gene: TRBD2
clone size: few
CDR3 length: 15
V gene: TRBV6-2/TRBV6-3
CDR3 protein: CASRWGASGADTQYF
CDR3 DNA: TGTGCCAGCAGGTGGGGGGCTAGCGGGGCAGATACGCAGTATTTT

J gene: TRBJ2-3
D gene: .
clone size: .
CDR3 length: 14
V gene: TRBV3-1
CDR3 protein: CASSPQLVGDTQYF
CDR3 DNA: TGTGCCAGCAGCCCGCAACTCGTTGGAGATACGCAGTATTTT

J gene: TRBJ2-2
D gene: .
clone size: many
CDR3 length: 15
V gene: TRBV9
CDR3 protein: CASSVETINTGELFF
CDR3 DNA: TGTGCCAGCAGCGTAGAGACTATCAACACCGGGGAGCTGTTTTTT

J gene: TRBJ2-5
D gene: .
clone size: .
CDR3 length: 17
V gene: TRBV9
CDR3 protein: CASSVVRGRWGEETQYF
CDR3 DNA: TGTGCCAGCAGCGTAGTACGGGGACGGTGGGGGGAGGAGACCCAGTACTTC

J gene: TRBJ1-5
D gene: TRBD1
clone size: .
CDR3 length: 15
V gene: TRBV15
CDR3 protein: CATSPSGTGAQPQHF
CDR3 DNA: TGTGCCACCAGCCCCTCCGGGACAGGGGCTCAGCCCCAGCATTTT

J gene: TRBJ2-7
D gene: TRBD2
clone size: .
CDR3 length: 17
V gene: TRBV5-1
CDR3 protein: CASSLPSGGQGTYEQYF
CDR3 DNA: TGCGCCAGCAGCTTGCCGAGCGGGGGGCAGGGAACCTACGAGCAGTACTTC

J gene: TRBJ1-1
D gene: .
clone size: .
CDR3 length: 14
V gene: TRBV2
CDR3 protein: CASSDRGRDTEAFF
CDR3 DNA: TGTGCCAGCAGTGATCGGGGGCGGGACACTGAAGCTTTCTTT

J gene: TRBJ2-3
D gene: .
clone size: .
CDR3 length: 15
V gene: TRBV7-3
CDR3 protein: CASSPSDASTDTQYF
CDR3 DNA: TGTGCCAGCAGCCCTTCGGACGCGAGCACAGATACGCAGTATTTT

J gene: TRBJ2-7
D gene: TRBD1
clone size: .
CDR3 length: 16
V gene: TRBV11-2
CDR3 protein: CASSHREGTAYYEQYF
CDR3 DNA: TGTGCCAGCAGCCACCGGGAAGGGACAGCCTACTACGAGCAGTACTTC

J gene: TRBJ2-4
D gene: .
clone size: many
CDR3 length: 16
V gene: TRBV4-2
CDR3 protein: CASSPLGRLAKNIQYF
CDR3 DNA: TGTGCCAGCAGCCCACTAGGACGGCTAGCCAAAAACATTCAGTACTTC

J gene: TRBJ1-1
D gene: TRBD1
clone size: few
CDR3 length: 13
V gene: TRBV29-1
CDR3 protein: CSVRMNRGAEAFF
CDR3 DNA: TGCAGCGTTAGAATGAACAGGGGCGCTGAAGCTTTCTTT

J gene: TRBJ2-2
D gene: .
clone size: .
CDR3 length: 14
V gene: TRBV7-6
CDR3 protein: CASSLTGETGELFF
CDR3 DNA: TGTGCCAGCAGCTTGACCGGGGAGACCGGGGAGCTGTTTTTT

J gene: TRBJ2-1
D gene: .
clone size: .
CDR3 length: 19
V gene: TRBV7-2
CDR3 protein: CASSLVGLGGGHRVNEQFF
CDR3 DNA: TGTGCCAGCAGCTTAGTGGGATTGGGCGGGGGCCATAGGGTCAATGAGCAGTTCTTC

J gene: TRBJ2-1
D gene: .
clone size: few
CDR3 length: 13
V gene: TRBV5-1
CDR3 protein: CASSAGGYNEQFF
CDR3 DNA: TGCGCCAGCAGCGCAGGCGGTTACAATGAGCAGTTCTTC

J gene: TRBJ1-1
D gene: .
clone size: .
CDR3 length: 16
V gene: TRBV6-2/TRBV6-3
CDR3 protein: CASSYNRQTTNTEAFF
CDR3 DNA: TGTGCCAGCAGTTACAACAGGCAGACAACGAACACTGAAGCTTTCTTT

J gene: TRBJ2-3
D gene: .
clone size: many
CDR3 length: 15
V gene: TRBV4-2
CDR3 protein: CASSQEGTGPDTQYF
CDR3 DNA: TGTGCCAGCAGCCAAGAAGGAACAGGGCCAGATACGCAGTATTTT

J gene: TRBJ1-1
D gene: .
clone size: .
CDR3 length: 13
V gene: TRBV7-9
CDR3 protein: CASSLDWGPEAFF
CDR3 DNA: TGTGCCAGCAGCTTAGATTGGGGTCCTGAAGCTTTCTTT

J gene: TRBJ2-6
D gene: .
clone size: .
CDR3 length: 18
V gene: TRBV7-9
CDR3 protein: CASSLGQVNPSGANVLTF
CDR3 DNA: TGTGCCAGCAGCTTAGGACAGGTGAACCCCTCTGGGGCCAACGTCCTGACTTTC

J gene: TRBJ1-6
D gene: .
clone size: .
CDR3 length: 13
V gene: TRBV5-6
CDR3 protein: CASSLHPASPLHF
CDR3 DNA: TGTGCCAGCAGCTTGCATCCGGCTTCACCCCTCCACTTT

J gene: TRBJ1-1
D gene: .
clone size: .
CDR3 length: 13
V gene: TRBV6-6
CDR3 protein: CASSDVPDREAFF
CDR3 DNA: TGTGCCAGCAGCGACGTCCCGGACAGAGAAGCTTTCTTT

J gene: TRBJ1-1
D gene: .
clone size: .
CDR3 length: 14
V gene: TRBV2
CDR3 protein: CASSEGRRNTEAFF
CDR3 DNA: TGTGCCAGCAGTGAGGGCAGGAGGAACACTGAAGCTTTCTTT

J gene: TRBJ2-1
D gene: .
clone size: .
CDR3 length: 16
V gene: TRBV4-1
CDR3 protein: CASSQDVENSYNEQFF
CDR3 DNA: TGCGCCAGCAGCCAAGATGTTGAAAACTCCTACAATGAGCAGTTCTTC

J gene: TRBJ2-7
D gene: .
clone size: .
CDR3 length: 13
V gene: TRBV7-9
CDR3 protein: CASSSSTVHEQYF
CDR3 DNA: TGTGCCAGCAGCTCCTCGACAGTTCACGAGCAGTACTTC

J gene: TRBJ1-1
D gene: .
clone size: .
CDR3 length: 14
V gene: TRBV5-6
CDR3 protein: CASSVLVGRARAFF
CDR3 DNA: TGTGCCAGCAGCGTGCTGGTCGGTCGCGCACGAGCTTTCTTT

J gene: TRBJ1-2
D gene: .
clone size: .
CDR3 length: 13
V gene: TRBV6-2/TRBV6-3
CDR3 protein: CASSYAGNYGYTF
CDR3 DNA: TGTGCCAGCAGTTACGCGGGCAACTATGGCTACACCTTC

J gene: TRBJ1-2
D gene: .
clone size: .
CDR3 length: 16
V gene: TRBV4-1
CDR3 protein: CASSQEGRFLRPGYTF
CDR3 DNA: TGCGCCAGCAGCCAAGAAGGCAGGTTTTTAAGACCGGGCTACACCTTC

J gene: TRBJ1-3
D gene: TRBD1
clone size: few
CDR3 length: 14
V gene: TRBV12-3/TRBV12-4
CDR3 protein: CASSFTGAGNTIYF
CDR3 DNA: TGTGCCAGCAGTTTTACAGGGGCTGGAAACACCATATATTTT

J gene: TRBJ2-7
D gene: .
clone size: many
CDR3 length: 14
V gene: TRBV6-5
CDR3 protein: CASSYGDGNYEQYF
CDR3 DNA: TGTGCCAGCAGTTACGGAGACGGAAACTACGAGCAGTACTTC

J gene: TRBJ2-5
D gene: .
clone size: .
CDR3 length: 16
V gene: TRBV18
CDR3 protein: CASSYRTGTLQETQYF
CDR3 DNA: TGTGCCAGCTCATATCGGACCGGGACACTCCAAGAGACCCAGTACTTC

J gene: TRBJ2-1
D gene: TRBD2
clone size: .
CDR3 length: 16
V gene: TRBV5-6
CDR3 protein: CASSWKTSGGLGEQFF
CDR3 DNA: TGTGCCAGCAGCTGGAAGACTAGCGGGGGCTTGGGTGAGCAGTTCTTC

J gene: TRBJ2-3
D gene: TRBD2
clone size: few
CDR3 length: 15
V gene: TRBV5-1
CDR3 protein: CASTSGTSGVDTQYF
CDR3 DNA: TGCGCCAGCACCTCCGGGACTAGCGGGGTAGATACGCAGTATTTT

J gene: TRBJ2-3
D gene: TRBD1
clone size: .
CDR3 length: 15
V gene: TRBV9
CDR3 protein: CASSAGDRATDTQYF
CDR3 DNA: TGTGCCAGCAGTGCCGGCGACAGGGCTACAGATACGCAGTATTTT

J gene: TRBJ2-1
D gene: .
clone size: .
CDR3 length: 15
V gene: TRBV4-1
CDR3 protein: CASSSSVGGYNEQFF
CDR3 DNA: TGCGCCAGCAGCTCAAGCGTTGGGGGCTACAATGAGCAGTTCTTC

J gene: TRBJ2-2
D gene: .
clone size: .
CDR3 length: 14
V gene: TRBV27
CDR3 protein: CASGQWTQRRELFF
CDR3 DNA: TGTGCCAGCGGACAATGGACCCAACGGAGGGAGCTGTTTTTT

J gene: TRBJ1-2
D gene: .
clone size: few
CDR3 length: 13
V gene: TRBV7-2
CDR3 protein: CASSFGGGYGYTF
CDR3 DNA: TGTGCCAGCAGCTTCGGGGGTGGTTATGGCTACACCTTC

J gene: TRBJ2-1
D gene: TRBD2
clone size: .
CDR3 length: 16
V gene: TRBV14
CDR3 protein: CASSPLLAGYGNEQFF
CDR3 DNA: TGTGCCAGCAGCCCCCTGCTAGCGGGGTATGGGAATGAGCAGTTCTTC

J gene: TRBJ2-7
D gene: TRBD1
clone size: .
CDR3 length: 15
V gene: TRBV24-1
CDR3 protein: CATSDLQGGFYEQYF
CDR3 DNA: TGTGCCACCAGTGATTTACAGGGGGGATTCTACGAGCAGTACTTC

J gene: TRBJ1-1
D gene: .
clone size: few
CDR3 length: 14
V gene: TRBV7-8
CDR3 protein: CASSLFQEGTEAFF
CDR3 DNA: TGTGCCAGCAGCTTGTTCCAGGAGGGCACTGAAGCTTTCTTT

J gene: TRBJ2-1
D gene: TRBD1
clone size: few
CDR3 length: 16
V gene: TRBV3-1
CDR3 protein: CASSPRPGTGDNEQFF
CDR3 DNA: TGTGCCAGCAGCCCGCGACCCGGGACAGGGGACAATGAGCAGTTCTTC

J gene: TRBJ2-1
D gene: .
clone size: many
CDR3 length: 13
V gene: TRBV7-6
CDR3 protein: CASSLDSYNEQFF
CDR3 DNA: TGTGCCAGCAGCTTAGACAGCTACAATGAGCAGTTCTTC

J gene: TRBJ2-3
D gene: TRBD2
clone size: few
CDR3 length: 14
V gene: TRBV28
CDR3 protein: CASSSTSVADTQYF
CDR3 DNA: TGTGCCAGCAGTTCGACTAGCGTGGCAGATACGCAGTATTTT

J gene: TRBJ2-7
D gene: .
clone size: .
CDR3 length: 13
V gene: TRBV27
CDR3 protein: CASSLSGTHEQYF
CDR3 DNA: TGTGCCAGCAGTTTGTCGGGGACCCACGAGCAGTACTTC

J gene: TRBJ1-1
D gene: TRBD1
clone size: .
CDR3 length: 14
V gene: TRBV5-1
CDR3 protein: CASSSGQGHTEAFF
CDR3 DNA: TGCGCCAGCAGCTCGGGACAGGGGCACACTGAAGCTTTCTTT

J gene: TRBJ1-1
D gene: .
clone size: many
CDR3 length: 14
V gene: TRBV7-9
CDR3 protein: CASTRDGTFTEAFF
CDR3 DNA: TGTGCCAGCACCCGGGACGGGACCTTCACTGAAGCTTTCTTT

J gene: TRBJ2-1
D gene: TRBD1
clone size: few
CDR3 length: 17
V gene: TRBV4-3
CDR3 protein: CASSQDRRGQGADEQFF
CDR3 DNA: TGCGCCAGCAGCCAAGATCGAAGGGGACAGGGGGCCGATGAGCAGTTCTTC

J gene: TRBJ2-1
D gene: TRBD1
clone size: few
CDR3 length: 13
V gene: TRBV29-1
CDR3 protein: CSAPGTADNEQFF
CDR3 DNA: TGCAGCGCTCCCGGGACAGCGGACAATGAGCAGTTCTTC

J gene: TRBJ2-1
D gene: .
clone size: many
CDR3 length: 11
V gene: TRBV28
CDR3 protein: CASSLYNEQFF
CDR3 DNA: TGTGCCAGCAGCCTCTACAATGAGCAGTTCTTC

J gene: TRBJ1-2
D gene: .
clone size: few
CDR3 length: 14
V gene: TRBV7-8
CDR3 protein: CASSFLSMAKKADF
CDR3 DNA: TGTGCCAGCAGCTTCCTATCCATGGCAAAGAAGGCCGACTTC

J gene: TRBJ2-5
D gene: TRBD1
clone size: .
CDR3 length: 14
V gene: TRBV7-9
CDR3 protein: CASSQDREQETQYF
CDR3 DNA: TGTGCCAGCAGCCAGGACAGGGAGCAAGAGACCCAGTACTTC

J gene: TRBJ1-1
D gene: .
clone size: .
CDR3 length: 12
V gene: TRBV5-5
CDR3 protein: CASSSENTEAFF
CDR3 DNA: TGTGCCAGCAGCTCTGAGAACACTGAAGCTTTCTTT

J gene: TRBJ1-1
D gene: .
clone size: .
CDR3 length: 13
V gene: TRBV7-3
CDR3 protein: CASSLTGTTEAFF
CDR3 DNA: TGTGCCAGCAGCTTAACTGGAACGACTGAAGCTTTCTTT